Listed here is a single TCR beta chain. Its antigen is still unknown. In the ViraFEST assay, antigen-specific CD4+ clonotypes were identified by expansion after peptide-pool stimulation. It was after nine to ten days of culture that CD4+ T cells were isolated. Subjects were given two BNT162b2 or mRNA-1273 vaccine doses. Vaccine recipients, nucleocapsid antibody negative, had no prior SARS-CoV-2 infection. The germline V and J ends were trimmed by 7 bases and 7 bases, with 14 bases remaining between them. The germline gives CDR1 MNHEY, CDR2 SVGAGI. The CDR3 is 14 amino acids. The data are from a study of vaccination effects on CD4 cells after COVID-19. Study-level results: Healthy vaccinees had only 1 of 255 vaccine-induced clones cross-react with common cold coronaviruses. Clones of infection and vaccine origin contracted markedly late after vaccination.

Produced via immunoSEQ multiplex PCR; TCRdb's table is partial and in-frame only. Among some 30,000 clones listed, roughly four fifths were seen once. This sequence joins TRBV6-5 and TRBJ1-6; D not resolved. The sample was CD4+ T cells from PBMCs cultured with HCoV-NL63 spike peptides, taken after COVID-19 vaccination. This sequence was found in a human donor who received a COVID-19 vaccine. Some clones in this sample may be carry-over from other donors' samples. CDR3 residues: CASNPGVENSPLHF. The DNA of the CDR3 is TGTGCCAGCAACCCCGGAGTTGAGAATTCACCCCTCCACTTT.